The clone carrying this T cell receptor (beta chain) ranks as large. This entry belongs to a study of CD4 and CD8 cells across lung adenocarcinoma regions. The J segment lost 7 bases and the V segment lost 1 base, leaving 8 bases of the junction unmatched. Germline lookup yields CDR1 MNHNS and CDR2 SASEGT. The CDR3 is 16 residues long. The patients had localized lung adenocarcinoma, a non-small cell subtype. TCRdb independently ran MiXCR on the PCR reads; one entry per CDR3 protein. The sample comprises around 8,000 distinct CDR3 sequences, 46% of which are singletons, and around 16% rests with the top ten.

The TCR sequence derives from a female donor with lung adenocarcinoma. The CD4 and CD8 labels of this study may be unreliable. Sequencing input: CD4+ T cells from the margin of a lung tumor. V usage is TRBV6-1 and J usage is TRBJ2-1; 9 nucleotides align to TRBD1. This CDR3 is CASSEVHGTGRNEQFF. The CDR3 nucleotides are TGTGCCAGCAGTGAAGTTCACGGGACAGGGAGGAATGAGCAGTTCTTC.